This TCR beta chain was retrieved from a study of blood T cell repertoires in COVID-19. Study-level information: The study drew acute and convalescent COVID-19 samples from the United States, Italy and Spain. The cDNA or gDNA used as material had been derived from T cells, B-cell-depleted T cells, or PBMCs.

CDR1 is WSHSY, CDR2 SAAADI, per germline. After removal of 5 bases from V and 3 bases from J, the junction contained 6 bases not matched to a gene. The CDR3 length is 15 residues. As handled by the study authors: Amplified reference gene primers provided the basis for estimating nucleated cell counts. Here immunoSEQ multiplex PCR was the method, and the copy in TCRdb shows in-frame clones only, minus some. The V and J calls and the clone size are those of that table, but D and trimming were determined from the DNA. Here the sample spans some 240,000 clones, around 83% being singletons. This sequence joins TRBV10-2 and TRBJ2-1; 8 nucleotides line up with TRBD2. Sequenced input: peripheral blood. The sequence came from a woman in her 40s who had recovered from COVID-19. The CDR3 bases are TGCGCCAGCAGTATGAGGGGACTAGGCTACAATGAGCAGTTCTTC. Its protein is CASSMRGLGYNEQFF.